The T cell receptor (beta chain) under discussion was sequenced for a study of blood T cell repertoires in COVID-19. Study summary: The samples span acute and convalescent COVID-19 from the United States, Italy and Spain. PBMCs, B-cell-depleted T cells, or T cells were the source of the cDNA or gDNA that made up the material.

In the source study's methods: Amplified reference gene primers provided the basis for estimating nucleated cell counts. The method was immunoSEQ multiplex PCR; TCRdb's version includes in-frame clones alone and lacks a portion of them. The V and J calls and clone size were taken over from that table, and D and trimming were inferred from the DNA. The sample shows fewer than 100,000 clones, around 90% of them seen only once. CDR1 and CDR2 (germline): MNHNS, SASEGT. V lost 1 base and J lost 0, with 8 bases in between. There are 15 residues in the CDR3. The chain employs TRBV6-1 and TRBJ2-3; D might be TRBD1 (6 bases). The sequencing sample was made of peripheral blood. The receptor was derived from a woman aged 80 or older with acute or convalescent COVID-19. The chain's CDR3 is CASSEVGGSTDTQYF. In DNA form, the CDR3 reads TGTGCCAGCAGTGAAGTAGGGGGAAGCACAGATACGCAGTATTTT.